These T cell receptor beta chains were read from a single sample in a study of response to subunit inactivated influenza vaccine. TCRdb independently ran MiXCR on the RT-PCR reads; one entry per CDR3 protein. Of 490,000 or so distinct CDR3 sequences listed, roughly 8.2% were seen once; the top ten hold 10% to 15%. The starting material was PBMCs from blood, obtained less than 30 months after vaccination. These receptor sequences come from a man between 45 and 75 years old who received an inactivated influenza vaccine. Each CDR3 is given with its conserved first and last residue. Each record gives: V gene, clone size, CDR3 protein. Clone size appears in some rows only: once, few, many, or a class for an expanded clone.

V: TRBV4-1; size: many; CDR3: CASSQAGSGNTIYF
V: TRBV28; size: few; CDR3: CASSVGGLNEKLFF
V: TRBV7-2; size: few; CDR3: CASSLSRGPQETQYF
V: TRBV20-1; size: many; CDR3: CSAASGRAGGEQYF
V: TRBV6-1; size: few; CDR3: CASSPLPGLAGGATDTQYF
V: TRBV20-1; size: few; CDR3: CSVGGGVRVGEQFF
V: TRBV15; size: few; CDR3: CATSREIGGTGGEQFF
V: TRBV7-9; size: .; CDR3: CASSIGLAGRQETQYF
V: TRBV20-1; size: many; CDR3: CSARDPAGLYNEQFF
V: TRBV25-1; size: many; CDR3: CASSFTGYEQFF
V: TRBV6-5; size: many; CDR3: CASSYSSGGPGETQYF
V: TRBV7-9; size: few; CDR3: CASSFPAPTLYGYTF
V: TRBV5-5; size: many; CDR3: CASSFFPKQGEDYGYTF
V: TRBV7-2; size: .; CDR3: CASSSAGAAYNEQFF
V: TRBV20-1; size: .; CDR3: CSARDPASVNTGELFF
V: TRBV7-2; size: .; CDR3: CASSPWVSTNYEQYF
V: TRBV7-2; size: .; CDR3: CASSKRGSSTDTQYF
V: TRBV12-3/TRBV12-4; size: many; CDR3: CASRGLAGVSSYNEQFF
V: TRBV15; size: few; CDR3: CATSSGDRGPFTDTQYF
V: TRBV27; size: .; CDR3: CASSLGQGALDYWEQYF
V: TRBV20-1; size: many; CDR3: CSAYRLAGGYEQFF
V: TRBV15; size: many; CDR3: CATSRDGYEQYF
V: TRBV7-2; size: .; CDR3: CASSPIGGRTEAFF
V: TRBV6-2/TRBV6-3; size: few; CDR3: CASSQRRTSASTDTQYF
V: TRBV12-3/TRBV12-4; size: few; CDR3: CASSQTSGEQYF
V: TRBV11-2; size: few; CDR3: CASSLVRGAGETQYF
V: TRBV20-1; size: .; CDR3: CSATAGTGNTIYF
V: TRBV5-5; size: many; CDR3: CASSLGRLDAQYF
V: TRBV12-3/TRBV12-4; size: few; CDR3: CASRQTGVDEKLFF
V: TRBV27; size: few; CDR3: CASRRGGEQYF
V: TRBV5-1; size: many; CDR3: CASSLAVRGSLQYF
V: TRBV29-1; size: .; CDR3: CSVEDRTRPGNTEAFF
V: TRBV29-1; size: few; CDR3: CSVDQDTDTQYF
V: TRBV12-3/TRBV12-4; size: .; CDR3: CASSLPAGAEGYTF
V: TRBV5-5; size: many; CDR3: CASSLASSGSTDTQYF
V: TRBV7-9; size: few; CDR3: CASSLWTTGKETQYF
V: TRBV7-3; size: few; CDR3: CASSYSGSYSYNEQFF
V: TRBV20-1; size: many; CDR3: CSARAYPSDRGNYGYTF
V: TRBV7-2; size: few; CDR3: CASSLEYLAKNIQYF
V: TRBV12-3/TRBV12-4; size: many; CDR3: CASSPVGAGGGQPQHF
V: TRBV15; size: many; CDR3: CATSRGKAFVYNEQFF
V: TRBV12-3/TRBV12-4; size: many; CDR3: CASSPGGLAGGLLF
V: TRBV19; size: .; CDR3: CASSIPGPSNQPQHF
V: TRBV4-1; size: .; CDR3: CASSQGRQNYYGYTF
V: TRBV12-3/TRBV12-4; size: .; CDR3: CASSLGGRSEAFF
V: TRBV3-1; size: .; CDR3: CASSPSKGLAYNEQFF
V: TRBV2; size: few; CDR3: CASSGTGENTEAFF
V: TRBV6-2/TRBV6-3; size: many; CDR3: CASNKRQTFSYNEQFF
V: TRBV20-1; size: .; CDR3: CSASGTAANYGYTF
V: TRBV29-1; size: .; CDR3: CSVDSDRVSYF
V: TRBV6-5; size: .; CDR3: CASSYRGDYEQYF
V: TRBV6-6; size: many; CDR3: CASSRSSNEKLFF
V: TRBV5-6; size: few; CDR3: CASSLSPGTASNEQFF
V: TRBV10-1; size: many; CDR3: CASSESYVGEQFF
V: TRBV4-3; size: .; CDR3: CAGSLTENTGELFF